This TCR beta chain was sequenced for a study of Tregs in tolerant kidney transplant recipients. Germline V lookup: CDR1 MNHNS, CDR2 SASEGT. The CDR3 spans 14 residues. V lost 9 bases, J lost 5 bases, and 10 bases stayed unmatched. With regard to this clone: Antigen specificity is unknown.

Produced via immunoSEQ multiplex PCR; TCRdb's table is partial and in-frame only. This sample yields about 100,000 clones, of which 90% to 95% are seen a single time; about 1.5% belongs to the top ten. The nonmyeloablative bone marrow transplants came from related graft donors, with transient mixed chimerism. Unstimulated Tregs (CD4+CD25+CD127-) and CD4+CD25- non-Tregs were sorted from PBMCs. General study results and limits: Tolerant patients' donor-specific Tregs expanded beyond overall Tregs, suggesting antigen-driven growth. Few patients were studied, so findings need validation in larger groups. Some patients' samples used different primers over time, so nucleotide sequences weren't comparable.

Specimen: CD4+ T cells from blood (PBMCs), collected 12 months after the transplant. The genes are TRBV6-1 and TRBJ2-1, with 7 nucleotides matching TRBD1. This TCR was sampled from a human patient who received a combined kidney and bone marrow transplant. Some T cells could come from the graft donor. The CDR3 reads CASTGTVVNNEQFF. CDR3 DNA: TGTGCCAGTACCGGGACAGTAGTCAACAATGAGCAGTTCTTC.